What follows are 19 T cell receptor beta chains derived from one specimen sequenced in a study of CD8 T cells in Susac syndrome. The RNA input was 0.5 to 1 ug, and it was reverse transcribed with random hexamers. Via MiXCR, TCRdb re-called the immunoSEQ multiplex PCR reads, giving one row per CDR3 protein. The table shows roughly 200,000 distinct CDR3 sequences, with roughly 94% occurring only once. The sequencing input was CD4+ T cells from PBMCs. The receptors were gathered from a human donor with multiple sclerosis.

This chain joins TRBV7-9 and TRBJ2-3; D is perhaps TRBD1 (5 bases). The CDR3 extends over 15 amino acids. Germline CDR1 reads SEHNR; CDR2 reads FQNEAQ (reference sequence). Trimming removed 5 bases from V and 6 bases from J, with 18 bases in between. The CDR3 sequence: CASSQTAERMDTQYF. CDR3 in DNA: TGTGCCAGCAGCCAGACAGCAGAACGAATGGATACGCAGTATTTT.

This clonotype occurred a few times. The CDR3 is CAWRSPAGGNTIYF. The CDR3 nucleotides are TGTGCCTGGAGATCTCCGGCAGGTGGAAACACCATATATTTT. V and J are TRBV30 and TRBJ1-3; no firm D call. Germline lookup yields CDR1 GTSNPN and CDR2 SVGIG (reference sequence). This CDR3 spans 14 amino acids. The germline V and J ends were trimmed by 3 bases and 3 bases, with 12 bases remaining between them.

The CDR3 spells CASGRAGSNYNEQFF. The CDR3 DNA sequence: TGCGCCAGCGGTAGGGCAGGGAGTAACTACAATGAGCAGTTCTTC. This chain uses TRBV5-1 with TRBJ2-1; D is tentatively TRBD1 or TRBD2 (5 bases each). Trimming shortened V by 7 bases and J by 3 bases, and 17 bases separated the two germline ends. Germline lookup yields CDR1 SGHRS and CDR2 YFSETQ. The CDR3 has 15 amino acids.

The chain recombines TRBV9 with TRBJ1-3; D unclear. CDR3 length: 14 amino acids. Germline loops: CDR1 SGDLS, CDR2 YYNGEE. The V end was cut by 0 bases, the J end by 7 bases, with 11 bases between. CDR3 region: CASSVDILENTIYF. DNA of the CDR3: TGTGCCAGCAGCGTAGATATCTTGGAGAACACCATATATTTT.

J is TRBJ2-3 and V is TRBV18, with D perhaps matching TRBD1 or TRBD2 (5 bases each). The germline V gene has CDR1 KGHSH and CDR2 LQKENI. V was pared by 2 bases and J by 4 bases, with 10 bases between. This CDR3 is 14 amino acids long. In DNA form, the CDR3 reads TGTGCCAGCTCACCAGTGGGGGTTGCAGATACGCAGTATTTT. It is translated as CASSPVGVADTQYF. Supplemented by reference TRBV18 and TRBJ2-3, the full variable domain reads NAGVMQNPRHLVRRRGQEARLRCSPMKGHSHVYWYRQLPEEGLKFMVYLQKENIIDESGMPKERFSAEFPKEGPSILRIQQVVRGDSAAYFCASSPVGVADTQYFGPGTRLTVL.

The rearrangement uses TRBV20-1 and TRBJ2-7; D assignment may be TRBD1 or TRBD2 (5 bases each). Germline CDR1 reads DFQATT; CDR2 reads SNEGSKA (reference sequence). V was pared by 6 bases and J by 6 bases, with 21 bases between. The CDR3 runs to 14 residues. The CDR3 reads CSAHLPGRRGEQYF. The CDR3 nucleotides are TGCAGTGCCCACTTACCGGGACGCCGGGGCGAGCAGTACTTC.

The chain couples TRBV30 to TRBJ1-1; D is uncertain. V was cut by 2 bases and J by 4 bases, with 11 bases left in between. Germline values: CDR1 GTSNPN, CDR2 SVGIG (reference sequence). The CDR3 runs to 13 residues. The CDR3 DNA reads TGTGCCTGGAGTACCCAATGGGGCACTGAAGCTTTCTTT. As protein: CAWSTQWGTEAFF.

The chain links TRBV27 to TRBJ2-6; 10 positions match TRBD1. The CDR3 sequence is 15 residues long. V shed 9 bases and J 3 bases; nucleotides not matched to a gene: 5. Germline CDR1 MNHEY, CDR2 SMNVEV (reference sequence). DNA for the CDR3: TGTGCCAGTAGACAGGGGGCGCTTGGGGCCAACGTCCTGACTTTC. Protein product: CASRQGALGANVLTF.

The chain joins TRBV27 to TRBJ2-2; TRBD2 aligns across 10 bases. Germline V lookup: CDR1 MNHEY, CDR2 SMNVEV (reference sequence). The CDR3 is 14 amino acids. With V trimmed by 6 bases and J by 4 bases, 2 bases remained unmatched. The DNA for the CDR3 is TGTGCCAGCAGCCGGACTAGCGGCACCGGGGAGCTGTTTTTT. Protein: CASSRTSGTGELFF.

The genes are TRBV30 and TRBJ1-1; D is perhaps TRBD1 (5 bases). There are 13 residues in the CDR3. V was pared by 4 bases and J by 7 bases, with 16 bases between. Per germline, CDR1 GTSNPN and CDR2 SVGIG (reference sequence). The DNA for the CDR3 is TGTGCCTGGATGAGAGGAGGGGCGAGTGAAGCTTTCTTT. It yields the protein CAWMRGGASEAFF. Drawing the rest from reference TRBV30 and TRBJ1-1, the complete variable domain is SQTIHQWPATLVQPVGSPLSLECTVEGTSNPNLYWYRQAAGRGLQLLFYSVGIGQISSEVPQNLSASRPQDRQFILSSKKLLLSDSGFYLCAWMRGGASEAFFGQGTRLTVV.

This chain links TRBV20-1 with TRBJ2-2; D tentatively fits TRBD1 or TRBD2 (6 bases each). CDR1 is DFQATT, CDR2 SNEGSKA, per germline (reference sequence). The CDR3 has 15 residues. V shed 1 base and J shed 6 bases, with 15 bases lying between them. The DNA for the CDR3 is TGCAGTGCTAGAGTAGGAGGGGGAAATCCCGGGGAGCTGTTTTTT. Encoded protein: CSARVGGGNPGELFF.

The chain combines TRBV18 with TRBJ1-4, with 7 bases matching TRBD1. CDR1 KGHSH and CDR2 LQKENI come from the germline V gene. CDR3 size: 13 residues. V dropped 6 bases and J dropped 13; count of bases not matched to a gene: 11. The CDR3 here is CASSPAATGILFF. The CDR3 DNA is TGTGCCAGCTCGCCCGCAGCGACAGGGATACTGTTTTTT.

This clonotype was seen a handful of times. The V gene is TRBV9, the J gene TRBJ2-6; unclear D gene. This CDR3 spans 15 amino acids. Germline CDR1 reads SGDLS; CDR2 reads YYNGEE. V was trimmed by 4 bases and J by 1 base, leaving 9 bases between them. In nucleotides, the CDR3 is TGTGCCAGCAGCCCTTCTTTTTCTGGGGCCAACGTCCTGACTTTC. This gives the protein CASSPSFSGANVLTF.

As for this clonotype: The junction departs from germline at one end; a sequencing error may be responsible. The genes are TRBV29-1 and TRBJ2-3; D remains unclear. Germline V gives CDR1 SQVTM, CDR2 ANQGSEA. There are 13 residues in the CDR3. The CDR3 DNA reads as TGCAGCGTCGAAGTTGGTAGCACAGATACGCAGTATTTT. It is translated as CSVEVGSTDTQYF.

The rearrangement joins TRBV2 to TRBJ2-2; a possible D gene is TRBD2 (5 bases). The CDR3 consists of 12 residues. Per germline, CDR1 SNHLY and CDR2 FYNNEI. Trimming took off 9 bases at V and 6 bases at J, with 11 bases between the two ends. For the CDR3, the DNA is TGTGCCAGGGGGAGATCACCCGGGGAGCTGTTTTTT. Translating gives CARGRSPGELFF.

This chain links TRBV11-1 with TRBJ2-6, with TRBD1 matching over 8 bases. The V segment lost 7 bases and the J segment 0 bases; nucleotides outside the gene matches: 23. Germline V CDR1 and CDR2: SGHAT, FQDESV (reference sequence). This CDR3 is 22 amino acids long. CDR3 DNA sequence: TGTGCCAGCATCCCCCAATTCGGGACAGGACCAACTTTTCACTCTGGGGCCAACGTCCTGACTTTC. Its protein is CASIPQFGTGPTFHSGANVLTF.

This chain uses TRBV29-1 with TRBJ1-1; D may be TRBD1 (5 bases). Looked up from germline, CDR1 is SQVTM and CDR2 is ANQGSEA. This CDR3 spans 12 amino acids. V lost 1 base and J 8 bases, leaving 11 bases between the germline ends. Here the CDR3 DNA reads TGCAGCGTTGAAGGGGGGGTCGGAGAAGCTTTCTTT. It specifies CSVEGGVGEAFF.

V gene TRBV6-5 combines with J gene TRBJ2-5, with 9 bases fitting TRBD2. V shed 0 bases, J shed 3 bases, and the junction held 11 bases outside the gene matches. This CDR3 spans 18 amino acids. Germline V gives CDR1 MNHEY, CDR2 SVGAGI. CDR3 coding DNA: TGTGCCAGCAGTTACTCGAAGGGATCTATAGCGGGGGAAGAGACCCAGTACTTC. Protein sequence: CASSYSKGSIAGEETQYF.

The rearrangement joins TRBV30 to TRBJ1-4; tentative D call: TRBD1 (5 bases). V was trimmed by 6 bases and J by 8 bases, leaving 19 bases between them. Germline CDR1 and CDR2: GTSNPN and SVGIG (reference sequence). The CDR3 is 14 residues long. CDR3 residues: CACAPGPRTEKLFF. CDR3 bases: TGTGCCTGCGCCCCGGGACCCCGTACCGAAAAACTGTTTTTT. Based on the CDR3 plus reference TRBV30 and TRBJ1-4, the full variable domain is SQTIHQWPATLVQPVGSPLSLECTVEGTSNPNLYWYRQAAGRGLQLLFYSVGIGQISSEVPQNLSASRPQDRQFILSSKKLLLSDSGFYLCACAPGPRTEKLFFGSGTQLSVL.